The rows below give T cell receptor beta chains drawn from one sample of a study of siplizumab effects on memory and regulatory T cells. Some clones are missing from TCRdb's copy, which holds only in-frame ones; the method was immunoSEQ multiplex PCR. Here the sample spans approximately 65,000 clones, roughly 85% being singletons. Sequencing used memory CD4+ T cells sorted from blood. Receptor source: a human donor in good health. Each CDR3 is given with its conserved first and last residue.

CASNFRGTGELFF,TRBV27,TRBJ2-2,13
CASSEGQGATPLHF,TRBV13,TRBJ1-6,14
CAWSAHYETGKAFF,TRBV30,TRBJ1-1,14
CASSTGGAGGFETQYF,TRBV11-2,TRBJ2-5,16
CASRPGPQGTEAFF,TRBV6-5,TRBJ1-1,14
CASSLVQETQYF,TRBV13,TRBJ2-5,12
CASSPSWGRRTGELFF,TRBV11-2,TRBJ2-2,16
CASSDSRFSQYF,TRBV10-1,TRBJ2-3,12
CASSLGTIYNEQFF,TRBV5-4,TRBJ2-1,14
CASSLTLYTDTQYF,TRBV7-2,TRBJ2-3,14
CASSQDPSRLNTEAFF,TRBV14,TRBJ1-1,16
CASSPTRTGAILGETQYF,TRBV4-1,TRBJ2-5,18
CASGTGLQPQHF,TRBV2,TRBJ1-5,12
CAWRQGQETQYF,TRBV30,TRBJ2-5,12
CASSPWTAGEQYF,TRBV5-1,TRBJ2-7,13
CASSEFSGNTIYF,TRBV10-2,TRBJ1-3,13